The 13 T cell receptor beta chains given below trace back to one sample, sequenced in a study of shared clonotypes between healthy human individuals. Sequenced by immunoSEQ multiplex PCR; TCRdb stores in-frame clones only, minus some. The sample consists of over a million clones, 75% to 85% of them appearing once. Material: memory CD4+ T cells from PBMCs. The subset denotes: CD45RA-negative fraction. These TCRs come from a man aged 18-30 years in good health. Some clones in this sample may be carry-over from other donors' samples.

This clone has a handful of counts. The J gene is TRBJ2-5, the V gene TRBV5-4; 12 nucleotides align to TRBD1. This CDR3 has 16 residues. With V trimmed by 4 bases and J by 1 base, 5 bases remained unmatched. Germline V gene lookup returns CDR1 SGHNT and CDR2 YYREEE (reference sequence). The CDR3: CASSPRDRGPQETQYF. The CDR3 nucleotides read TGTGCCAGCAGCCCCCGGGACAGGGGGCCCCAAGAGACCCAGTACTTC. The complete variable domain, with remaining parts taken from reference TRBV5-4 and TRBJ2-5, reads ETGVTQSPTHLIKTRGQQVTLRCSSQSGHNTVSWYQQALGQGPQFIFQYYREEENGRGNFPPRFSGLQFPNYSSELNVNALELDDSALYLCASSPRDRGPQETQYFGPGTRLLVL.

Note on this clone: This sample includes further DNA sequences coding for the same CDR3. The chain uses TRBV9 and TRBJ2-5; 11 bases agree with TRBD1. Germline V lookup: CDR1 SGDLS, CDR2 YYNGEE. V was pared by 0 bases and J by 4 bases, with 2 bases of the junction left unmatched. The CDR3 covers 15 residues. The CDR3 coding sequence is TGTGCCAGCAGCGTAGGGACAGGGGGCAGAGAGACCCAGTACTTC. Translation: CASSVGTGGRETQYF. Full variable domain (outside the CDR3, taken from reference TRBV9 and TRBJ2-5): DSGVTQTPKHLITATGQRVTLRCSPRSGDLSVYWYQQSLDQGLQFLIQYYNGEERAKGNILERFSAQQFPDLHSELNLSSLELGDSALYFCASSVGTGGRETQYFGPGTRLLVL.

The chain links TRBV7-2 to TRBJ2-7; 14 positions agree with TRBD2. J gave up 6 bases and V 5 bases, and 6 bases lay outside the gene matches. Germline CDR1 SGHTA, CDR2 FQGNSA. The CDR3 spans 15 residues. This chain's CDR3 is CASSKGLAGVGEQYF. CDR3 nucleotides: TGTGCCAGCAGCAAGGGACTAGCGGGAGTGGGCGAGCAGTACTTC. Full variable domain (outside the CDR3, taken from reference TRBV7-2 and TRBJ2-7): GAGVSQSPSNKVTEKGKDVELRCDPISGHTALYWYRQSLGQGLEFLIYFQGNSAPDKSGLPSDRFSAERTGGSVSTLTIQRTQQEDSAVYLCASSKGLAGVGEQYFGPGTRLTVT.

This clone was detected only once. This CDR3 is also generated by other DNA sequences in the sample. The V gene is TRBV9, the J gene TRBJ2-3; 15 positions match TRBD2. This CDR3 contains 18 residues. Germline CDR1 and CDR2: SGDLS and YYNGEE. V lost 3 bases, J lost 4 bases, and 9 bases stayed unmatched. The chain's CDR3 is CASSEGGLAGGLADTQYF. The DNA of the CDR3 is TGTGCCAGCAGCGAAGGGGGACTAGCGGGAGGTTTGGCAGATACGCAGTATTTT.

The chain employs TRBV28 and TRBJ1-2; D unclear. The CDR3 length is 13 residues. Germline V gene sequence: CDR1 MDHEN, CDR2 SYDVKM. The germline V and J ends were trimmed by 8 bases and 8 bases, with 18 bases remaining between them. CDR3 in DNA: TGTGCCAGCTACCCCGGAGGTTCTGGGGGCTACACCTTC. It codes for CASYPGGSGGYTF.

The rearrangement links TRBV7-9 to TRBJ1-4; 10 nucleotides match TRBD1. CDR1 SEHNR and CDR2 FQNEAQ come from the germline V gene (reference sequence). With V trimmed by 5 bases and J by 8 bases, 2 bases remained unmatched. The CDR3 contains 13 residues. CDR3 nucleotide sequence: TGTGCCAGCAGCCTGGGACAGGGGGAAAAACTGTTTTTT. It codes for CASSLGQGEKLFF.

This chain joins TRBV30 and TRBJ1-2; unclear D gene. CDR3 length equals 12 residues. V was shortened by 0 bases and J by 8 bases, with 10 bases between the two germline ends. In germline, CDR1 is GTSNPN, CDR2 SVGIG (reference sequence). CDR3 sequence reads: CAWSVYRLGYTF. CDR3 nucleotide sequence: TGTGCCTGGAGTGTATACAGACTCGGCTACACCTTC.

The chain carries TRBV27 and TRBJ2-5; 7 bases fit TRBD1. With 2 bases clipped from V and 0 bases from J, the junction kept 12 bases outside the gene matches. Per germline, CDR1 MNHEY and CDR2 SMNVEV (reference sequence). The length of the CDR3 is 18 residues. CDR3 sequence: CASSLLPSLGQNQETQYF. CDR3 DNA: TGTGCCAGCAGTTTACTTCCCTCCTTGGGACAGAACCAAGAGACCCAGTACTTC.

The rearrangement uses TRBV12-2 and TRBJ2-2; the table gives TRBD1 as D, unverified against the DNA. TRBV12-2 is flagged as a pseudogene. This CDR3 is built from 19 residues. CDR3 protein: CASRLVGPHYPRNTGELFF. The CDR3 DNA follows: TGTGCAAGTCGCTTAGTTGGGCCCCATTACCCGAGGAACACCGGGGAGCTGTTTTTT.

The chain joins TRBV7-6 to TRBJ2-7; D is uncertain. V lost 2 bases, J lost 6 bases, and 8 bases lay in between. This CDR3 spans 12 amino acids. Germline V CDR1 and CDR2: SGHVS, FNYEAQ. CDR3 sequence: CASSLLGSEQYF. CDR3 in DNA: TGTGCCAGCAGCTTACTAGGGTCCGAGCAGTACTTC.

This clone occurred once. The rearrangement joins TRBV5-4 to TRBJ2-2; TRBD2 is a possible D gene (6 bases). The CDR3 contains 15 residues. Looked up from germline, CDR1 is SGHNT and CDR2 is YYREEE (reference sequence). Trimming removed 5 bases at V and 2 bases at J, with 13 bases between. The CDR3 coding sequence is TGTGCCAGCAGTACGGAGGGTGCAAACACCGGGGAGCTGTTTTTT. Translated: CASSTEGANTGELFF.

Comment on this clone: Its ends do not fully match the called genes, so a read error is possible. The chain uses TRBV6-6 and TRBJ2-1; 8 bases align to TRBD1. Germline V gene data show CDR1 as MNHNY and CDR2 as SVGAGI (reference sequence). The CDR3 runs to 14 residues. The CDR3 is CASTYVNRGDEQFF. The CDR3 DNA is TGTGCCAGCACTTACGTTAACAGGGGGGATGAGCAGTTCTTC.

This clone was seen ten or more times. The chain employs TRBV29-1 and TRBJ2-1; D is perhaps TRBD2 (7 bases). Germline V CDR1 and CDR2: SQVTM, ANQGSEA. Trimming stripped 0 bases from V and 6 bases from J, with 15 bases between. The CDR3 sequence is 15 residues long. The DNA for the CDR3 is TGCAGCGTTGAAGATCTTCGGGGGGCGGGCAATGAGCAGTTCTTC. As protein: CSVEDLRGAGNEQFF.